This T cell receptor (beta chain) was sequenced during a study of lymphopenia after photon versus proton radiotherapy. Findings and limits, study-wide: Relative stability marked proton patients; photon patients lost diversity and naive cells.

Clones were read by immunoSEQ multiplex PCR, and TCRdb kept only the in-frame ones, dropping some. This sample yields tens of thousands of clones, of which about 88% are seen a single time; roughly 2% belongs to the top ten. The CDR3 loop spans 15 amino acids. The V and J ends lost 0 bases and 5 bases, in that order; junction bases with no gene match: 7. Germline V lookup: CDR1 ENHRY, CDR2 SYGVKD. A remark on this clone: Antigen: not known.

The origin of this receptor is a man aged 55 to 70 with pancreatic cancer. This sample comprised peripheral blood, obtained from a patient treated with proton-based radiotherapy. The chain carries TRBV10-3 and TRBJ2-7; 7 nucleotides line up with TRBD2. The CDR3 sequence is CAISESGASGNEQYF. CDR3 sequence (DNA): TGTGCCATCAGTGAGTCTGGGGCTAGCGGTAACGAGCAGTACTTC.